The entry below gives a single T cell receptor (beta chain) sequence along with its context. The antigen remains unidentified. The CDR3 is 14 amino acids. CDR1 is SGHKS and CDR2 is YYEKEE in the germline V gene (reference sequence). The V gene lost 4 bases and the J gene lost 5 bases, with 15 bases spanning the gap. The data originate from a study of T-cell reconstitution after alpha-beta-depleted transplantation in children. Study-wide points: Some patients' high day-60 TCRbeta diversity was traced to surviving recipient T cells and thymic progenitors. At one year after transplant, newly produced T cells mostly accounted for T-cell counts and diversity. Approximately two months post-transplant, alpha-beta T cells reportedly originated from several hundred expanded graft clones.

Unique molecular identifiers were incorporated when the TCRbeta library was constructed. TCRdb re-derived calls from the PCR reads in MiXCR, one entry per CDR3 protein. The sample includes about 470,000 distinct CDR3 sequences, approximately 42% of them seen just once. The specimen comprised PBMCs, sampled before TCRalphabeta/CD19-depleted stem cell transplant. The V and J genes are TRBV5-5 and TRBJ1-1; possibly TRBD1 for D (5 bases). This receptor was obtained from a girl under 10 years old with aplastic anemia, due to receive a stem cell transplant. CDR3 nucleotides: TGTGCCAGCAGCGGGACCGTCGTTGGGACTGAAGCTTTCTTT. Protein product: CASSGTVVGTEAFF.